This T cell receptor (beta chain) was observed in a study of blood T cell repertoires in COVID-19 (TCRdb year 2020). At the level of the whole study: Samples covering the acute and convalescent phases of COVID-19 were provided by collaborators in the United States, Italy and Spain. The material from the prospective study consisted of cDNA or gDNA derived from T cells, B-cell-depleted T cells, or PBMCs. Deeply sampled blood TCRbeta repertoires from subjects exposed to, actively infected with, or recovered from COVID-19 were included in the dataset. A freely available public database, intended as a resource for researchers studying the immune response to SARS-CoV-2, is where the repertoires were released. Samples were obtained from the ongoing ImmuneRACE study (first 160 participants) and from 1,254 subjects provided by 6 global collaborators. Sample metadata almost always included a de-identified subject ID, COVID-19 status, age in years and sex. HLA class I and class II types, where available, came from metadata supplied by the sample provider rather than from assay-based typing. What the work shows at the level of the full study, not this receptor alone: How much clinical and demographic metadata was included differed by source and by participant, and the metadata was provided uncurated.

A second Seattle source provided samples from volunteer blood donors who had recovered from COVID-19. The collaborating institutions used their own protocols to collect whole blood in K2EDTA tubes. For TCRbeta analysis, collaborator samples were shipped as frozen whole blood, as isolated PBMCs, or as DNA extracted from either sample type. TCRbeta CDR3 regions were amplified from genomic DNA by means of the immunoSEQ Assay, a bias-controlled multiplex PCR. The paper's data handling went like this. The number of nucleated cells in each sample was estimated from the amplification of reference gene primers within the assay. To quantify the absolute abundance of each unique TCRbeta CDR3 rearrangement, sequence reads were collapsed and filtered. For each sample, productive Simpson clonality was calculated by taking the square root of Simpson's diversity index across productive rearrangements. In TCRdb, the immuneACCESS table is reduced to in-frame sequences with V and J assigned. These tables do not hold every clone; where another copy was compared, an unresolved V gene accounts for under half, and the others remain unexplained. The V and J calls and clone size were taken over from that table, and D and trimming were inferred from the DNA. This sample has about 220,000 clones in its table, and 84% of those were observed once. The top ten hold about 5.1% of the sample.

Regarding this clone: Its antigen is not yet known. No much larger clone exists at a distance of one base, and base qualities are not known.

Including cysteine and phenylalanine, the CDR3 has 14 amino acids. Only the CDR3 part of the read is kept: 42 bases, read in frame from the first base. CDR1 SGDLS and CDR2 YYNGEE are derived from the germline V gene. Unmatched junction bases come to 10, with V trimmed by 4 bases and J by 7 bases. This receptor was identified in a woman aged 55-69 years who had recovered from COVID-19. The source material was peripheral blood. The rearranged segments are TRBV9 and TRBJ2-7, and 8 junctional nucleotides match TRBD1. The DNA sequence is given as TGTGCCAGCAGCACGACAGGGGAGTCGAAAGAGCAGTACTTC. It encodes CASSTTGESKEQYF.